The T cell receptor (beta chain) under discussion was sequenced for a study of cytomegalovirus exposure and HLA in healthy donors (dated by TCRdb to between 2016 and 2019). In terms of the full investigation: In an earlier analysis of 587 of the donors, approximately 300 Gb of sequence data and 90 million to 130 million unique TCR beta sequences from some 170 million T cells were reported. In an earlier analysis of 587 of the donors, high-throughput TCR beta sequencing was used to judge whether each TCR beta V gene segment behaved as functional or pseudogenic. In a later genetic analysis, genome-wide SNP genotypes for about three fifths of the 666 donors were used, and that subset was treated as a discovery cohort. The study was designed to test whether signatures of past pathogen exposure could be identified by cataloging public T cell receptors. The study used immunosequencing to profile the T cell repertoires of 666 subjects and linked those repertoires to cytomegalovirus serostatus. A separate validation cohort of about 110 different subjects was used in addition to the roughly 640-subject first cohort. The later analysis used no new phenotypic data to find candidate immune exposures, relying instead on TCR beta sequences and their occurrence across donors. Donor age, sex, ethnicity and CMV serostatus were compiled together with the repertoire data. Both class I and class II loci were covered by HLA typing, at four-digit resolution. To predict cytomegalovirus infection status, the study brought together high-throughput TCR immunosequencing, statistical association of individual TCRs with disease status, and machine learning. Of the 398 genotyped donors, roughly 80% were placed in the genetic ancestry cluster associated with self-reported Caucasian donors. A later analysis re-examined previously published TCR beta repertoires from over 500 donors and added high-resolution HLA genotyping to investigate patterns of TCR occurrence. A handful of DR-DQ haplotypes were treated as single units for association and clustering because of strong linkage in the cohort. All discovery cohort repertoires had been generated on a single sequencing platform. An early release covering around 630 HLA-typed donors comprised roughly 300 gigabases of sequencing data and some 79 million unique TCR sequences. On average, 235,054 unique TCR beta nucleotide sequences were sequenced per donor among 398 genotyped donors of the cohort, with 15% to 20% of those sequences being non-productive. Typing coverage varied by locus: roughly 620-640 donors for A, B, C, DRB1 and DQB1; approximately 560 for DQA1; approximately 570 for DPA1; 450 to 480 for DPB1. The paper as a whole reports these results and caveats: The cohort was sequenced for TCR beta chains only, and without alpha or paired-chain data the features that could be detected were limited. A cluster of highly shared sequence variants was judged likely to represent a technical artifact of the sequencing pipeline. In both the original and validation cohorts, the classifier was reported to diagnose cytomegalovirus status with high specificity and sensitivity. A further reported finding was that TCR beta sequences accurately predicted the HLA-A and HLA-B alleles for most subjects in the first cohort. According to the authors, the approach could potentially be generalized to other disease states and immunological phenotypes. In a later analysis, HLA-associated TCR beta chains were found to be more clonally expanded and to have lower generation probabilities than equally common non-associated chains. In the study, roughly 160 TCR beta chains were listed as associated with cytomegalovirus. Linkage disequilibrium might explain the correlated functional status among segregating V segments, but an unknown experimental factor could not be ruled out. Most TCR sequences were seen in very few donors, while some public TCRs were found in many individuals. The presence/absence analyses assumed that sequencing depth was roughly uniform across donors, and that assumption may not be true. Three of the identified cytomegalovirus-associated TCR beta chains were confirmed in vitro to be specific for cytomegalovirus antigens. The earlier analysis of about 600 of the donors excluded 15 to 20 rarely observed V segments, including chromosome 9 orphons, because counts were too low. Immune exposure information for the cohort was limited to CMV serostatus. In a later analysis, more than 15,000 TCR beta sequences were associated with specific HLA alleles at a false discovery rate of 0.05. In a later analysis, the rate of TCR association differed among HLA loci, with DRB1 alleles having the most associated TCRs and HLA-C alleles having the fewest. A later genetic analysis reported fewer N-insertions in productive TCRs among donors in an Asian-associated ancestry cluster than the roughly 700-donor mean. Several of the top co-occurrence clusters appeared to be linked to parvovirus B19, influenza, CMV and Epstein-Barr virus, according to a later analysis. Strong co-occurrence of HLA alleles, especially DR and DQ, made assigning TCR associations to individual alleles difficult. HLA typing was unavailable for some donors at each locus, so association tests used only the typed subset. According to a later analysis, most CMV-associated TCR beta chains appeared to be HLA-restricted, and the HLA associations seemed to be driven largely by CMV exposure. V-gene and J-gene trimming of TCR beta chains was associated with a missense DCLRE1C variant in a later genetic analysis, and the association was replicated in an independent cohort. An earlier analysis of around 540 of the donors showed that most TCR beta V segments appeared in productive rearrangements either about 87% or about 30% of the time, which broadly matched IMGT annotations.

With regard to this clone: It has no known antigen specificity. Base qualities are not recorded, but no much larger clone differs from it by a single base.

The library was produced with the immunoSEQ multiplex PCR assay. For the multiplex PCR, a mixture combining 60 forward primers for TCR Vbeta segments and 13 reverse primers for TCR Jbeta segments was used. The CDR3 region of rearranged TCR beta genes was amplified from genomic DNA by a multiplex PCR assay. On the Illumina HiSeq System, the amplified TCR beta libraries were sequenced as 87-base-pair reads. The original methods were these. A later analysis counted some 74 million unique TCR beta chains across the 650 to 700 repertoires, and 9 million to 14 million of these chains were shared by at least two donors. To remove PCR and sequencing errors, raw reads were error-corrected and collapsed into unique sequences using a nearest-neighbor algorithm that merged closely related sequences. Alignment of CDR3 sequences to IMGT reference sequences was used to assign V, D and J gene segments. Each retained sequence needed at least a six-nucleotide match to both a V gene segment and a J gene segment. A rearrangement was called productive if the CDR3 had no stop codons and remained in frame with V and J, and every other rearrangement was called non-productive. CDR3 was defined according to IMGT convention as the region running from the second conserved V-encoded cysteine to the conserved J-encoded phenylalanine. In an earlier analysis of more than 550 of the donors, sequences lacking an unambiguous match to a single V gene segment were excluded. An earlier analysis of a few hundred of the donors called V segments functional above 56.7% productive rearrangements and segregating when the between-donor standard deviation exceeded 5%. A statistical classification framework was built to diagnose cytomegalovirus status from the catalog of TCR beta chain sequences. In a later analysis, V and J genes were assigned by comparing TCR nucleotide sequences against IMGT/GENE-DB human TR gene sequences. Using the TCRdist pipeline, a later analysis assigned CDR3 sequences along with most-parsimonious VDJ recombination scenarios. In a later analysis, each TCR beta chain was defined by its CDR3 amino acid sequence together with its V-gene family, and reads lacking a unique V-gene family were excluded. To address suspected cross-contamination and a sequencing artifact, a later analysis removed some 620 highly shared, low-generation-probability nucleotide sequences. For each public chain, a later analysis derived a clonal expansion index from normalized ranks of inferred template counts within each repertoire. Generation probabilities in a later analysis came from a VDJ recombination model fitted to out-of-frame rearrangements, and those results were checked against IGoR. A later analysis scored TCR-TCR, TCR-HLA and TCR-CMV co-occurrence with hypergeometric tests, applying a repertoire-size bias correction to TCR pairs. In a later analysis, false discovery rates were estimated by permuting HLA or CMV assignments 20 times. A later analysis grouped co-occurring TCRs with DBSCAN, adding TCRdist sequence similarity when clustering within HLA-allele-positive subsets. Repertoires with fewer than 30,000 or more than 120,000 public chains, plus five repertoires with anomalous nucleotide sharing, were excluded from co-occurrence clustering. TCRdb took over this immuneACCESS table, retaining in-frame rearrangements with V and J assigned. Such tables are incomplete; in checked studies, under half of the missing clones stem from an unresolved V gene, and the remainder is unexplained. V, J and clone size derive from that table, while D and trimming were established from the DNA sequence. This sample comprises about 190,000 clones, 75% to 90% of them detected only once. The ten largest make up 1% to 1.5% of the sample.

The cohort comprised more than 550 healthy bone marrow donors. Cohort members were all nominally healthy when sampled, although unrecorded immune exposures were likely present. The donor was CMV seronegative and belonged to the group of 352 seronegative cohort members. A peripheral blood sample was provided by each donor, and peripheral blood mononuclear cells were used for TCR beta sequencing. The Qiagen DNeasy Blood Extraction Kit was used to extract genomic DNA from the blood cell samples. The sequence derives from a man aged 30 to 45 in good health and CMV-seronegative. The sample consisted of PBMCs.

The DNA sequence reads TGCGCCAGCAGCCCTCCTAGCGGGAGCACAATAAACAATGAGCAGTTCTTC. It codes for CASSPPSGSTINNEQFF. This sequence uses TRBV4-1 and TRBJ2-1, and 10 junction bases match TRBD2. Based on the germline V gene, the CDR1 and CDR2 sequences are MGHRA and YSYEKL. Ends trimmed: V by 4 bases, J by 5 bases; bases unmatched to a gene: 11. Including cysteine and phenylalanine, the CDR3 has 17 amino acids. Only the CDR3 portion is preserved as DNA: 51 bases, with reading frame beginning at the first base.